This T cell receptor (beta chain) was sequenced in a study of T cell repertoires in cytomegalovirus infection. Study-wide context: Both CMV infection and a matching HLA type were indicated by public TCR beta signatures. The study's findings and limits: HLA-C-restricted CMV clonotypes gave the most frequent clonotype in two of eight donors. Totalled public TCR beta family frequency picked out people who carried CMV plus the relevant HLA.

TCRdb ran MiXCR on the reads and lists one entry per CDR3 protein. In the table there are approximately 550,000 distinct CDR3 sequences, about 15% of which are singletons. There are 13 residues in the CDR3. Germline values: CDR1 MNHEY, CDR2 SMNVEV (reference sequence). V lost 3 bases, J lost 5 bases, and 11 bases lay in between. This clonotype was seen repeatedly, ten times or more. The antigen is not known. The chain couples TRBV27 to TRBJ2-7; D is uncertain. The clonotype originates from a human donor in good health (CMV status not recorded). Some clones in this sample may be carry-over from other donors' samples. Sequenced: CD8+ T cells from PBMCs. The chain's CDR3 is CASSLFTSNEQYF. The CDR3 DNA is TGTGCCAGCAGTTTGTTCACCTCTAACGAGCAGTACTTC.